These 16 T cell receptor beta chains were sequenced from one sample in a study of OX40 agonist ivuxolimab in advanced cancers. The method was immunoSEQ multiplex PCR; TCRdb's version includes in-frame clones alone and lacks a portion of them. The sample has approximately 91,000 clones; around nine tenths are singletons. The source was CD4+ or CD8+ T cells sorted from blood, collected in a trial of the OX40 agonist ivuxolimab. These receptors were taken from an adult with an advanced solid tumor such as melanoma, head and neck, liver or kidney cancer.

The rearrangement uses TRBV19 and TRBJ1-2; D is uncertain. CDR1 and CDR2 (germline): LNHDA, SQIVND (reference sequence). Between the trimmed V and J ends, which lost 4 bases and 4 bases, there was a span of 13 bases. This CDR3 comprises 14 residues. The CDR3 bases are TGTGCCAGTAGTAAGTCCAACACCATCTATGGCTACACCTTC. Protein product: CASSKSNTIYGYTF. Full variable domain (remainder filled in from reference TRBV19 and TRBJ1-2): DGGITQSPKYLFRKEGQNVTLSCEQNLNHDAMYWYRQDPGQGLRLIYYSQIVNDFQKGDIAEGYSVSREKKESFPLTVTSAQKNPTAFYLCASSKSNTIYGYTFGSGTRLTVV.

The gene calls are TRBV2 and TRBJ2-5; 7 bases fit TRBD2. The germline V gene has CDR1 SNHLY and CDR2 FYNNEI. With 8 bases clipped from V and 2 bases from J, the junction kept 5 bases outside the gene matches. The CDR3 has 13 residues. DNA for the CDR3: TGTGCCAGCGCCGGGACTACTCAAGAGACCCAGTACTTC. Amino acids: CASAGTTQETQYF.

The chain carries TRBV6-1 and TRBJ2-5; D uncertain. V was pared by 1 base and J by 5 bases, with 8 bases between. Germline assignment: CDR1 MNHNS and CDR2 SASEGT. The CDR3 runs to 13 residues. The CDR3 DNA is TGTGCCAGCAGTGAAGAAGGCAGGGAGACCCAGTACTTC. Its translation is CASSEEGRETQYF.

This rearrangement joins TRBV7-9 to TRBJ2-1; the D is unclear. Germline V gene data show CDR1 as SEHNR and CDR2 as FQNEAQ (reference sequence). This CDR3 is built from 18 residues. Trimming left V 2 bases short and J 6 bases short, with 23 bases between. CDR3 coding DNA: TGTGCCAGCAGCTTATCTCTCCGCCGTAGTGGGTTATTCAATGAGCAGTTCTTC. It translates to CASSLSLRRSGLFNEQFF.

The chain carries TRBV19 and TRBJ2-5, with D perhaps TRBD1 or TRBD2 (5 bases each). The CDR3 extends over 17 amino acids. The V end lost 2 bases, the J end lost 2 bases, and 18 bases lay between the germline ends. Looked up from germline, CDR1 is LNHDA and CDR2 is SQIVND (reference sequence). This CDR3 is CASSILPGVGDQETQYF. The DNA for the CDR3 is TGTGCCAGTAGTATACTGCCCGGAGTGGGGGATCAAGAGACCCAGTACTTC.

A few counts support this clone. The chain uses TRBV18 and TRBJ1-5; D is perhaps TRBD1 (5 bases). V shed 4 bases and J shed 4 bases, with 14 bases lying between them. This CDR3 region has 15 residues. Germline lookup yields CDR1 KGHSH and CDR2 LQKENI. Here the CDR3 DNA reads TGTGCCAGCTCACTAGGGACCAGCCCTAATCAGCCCCAGCATTTT. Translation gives CASSLGTSPNQPQHF. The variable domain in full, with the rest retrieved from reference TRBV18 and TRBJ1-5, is NAGVMQNPRHLVRRRGQEARLRCSPMKGHSHVYWYRQLPEEGLKFMVYLQKENIIDESGMPKERFSAEFPKEGPSILRIQQVVRGDSAAYFCASSLGTSPNQPQHFGDGTRLSIL.

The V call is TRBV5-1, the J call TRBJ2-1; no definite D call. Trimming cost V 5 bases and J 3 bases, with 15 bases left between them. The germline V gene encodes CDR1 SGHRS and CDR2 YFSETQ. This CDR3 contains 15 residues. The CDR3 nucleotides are TGCGCCAGCAGAGTAGTCCCGAATATCTACAATGAGCAGTTCTTC. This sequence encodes CASRVVPNIYNEQFF. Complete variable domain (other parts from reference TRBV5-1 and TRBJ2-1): KAGVTQTPRYLIKTRGQQVTLSCSPISGHRSVSWYQQTPGQGLQFLFEYFSETQRNKGNFPGRFSGRQFSNSRSEMNVSTLELGDSALYLCASRVVPNIYNEQFFGPGTRLTVL.

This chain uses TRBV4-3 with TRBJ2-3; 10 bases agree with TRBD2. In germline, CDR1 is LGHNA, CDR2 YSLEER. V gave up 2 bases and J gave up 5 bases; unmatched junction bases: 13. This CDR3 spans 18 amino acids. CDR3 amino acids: CASSQLTRSGGALDTQYF. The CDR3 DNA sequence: TGCGCCAGCAGCCAACTTACCCGGAGCGGGGGGGCCTTAGATACGCAGTATTTT.

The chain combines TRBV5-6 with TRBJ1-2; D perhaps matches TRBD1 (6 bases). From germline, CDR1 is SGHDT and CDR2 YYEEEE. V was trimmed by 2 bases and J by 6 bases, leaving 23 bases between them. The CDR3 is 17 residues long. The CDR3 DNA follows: TGTGCCAGCAGCTTAATCGGGGAGAAAGGGGGTGTCAATGGCTACACCTTC. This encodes CASSLIGEKGGVNGYTF.

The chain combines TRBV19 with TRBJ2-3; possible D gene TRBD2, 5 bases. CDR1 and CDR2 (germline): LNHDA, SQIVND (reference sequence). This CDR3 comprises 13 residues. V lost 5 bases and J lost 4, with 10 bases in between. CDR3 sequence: CASSRGWSDTQYF. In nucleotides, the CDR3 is TGTGCCAGTAGTCGGGGATGGTCAGATACGCAGTATTTT.

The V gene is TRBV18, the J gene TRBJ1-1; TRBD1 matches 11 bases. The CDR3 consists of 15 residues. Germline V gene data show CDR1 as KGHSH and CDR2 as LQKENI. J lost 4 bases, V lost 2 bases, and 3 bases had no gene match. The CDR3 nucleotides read TGTGCCAGCTCACCAGGACAGGGGGCGCGCACTGAAGCTTTCTTT. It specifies CASSPGQGARTEAFF.

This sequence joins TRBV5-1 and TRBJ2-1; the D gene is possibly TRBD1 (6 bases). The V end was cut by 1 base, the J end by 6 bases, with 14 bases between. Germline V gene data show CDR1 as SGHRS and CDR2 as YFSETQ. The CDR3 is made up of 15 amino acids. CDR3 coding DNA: TGCGCCAGCAGCTTGAAGGGGGTCTCAGGCAATGAGCAGTTCTTC. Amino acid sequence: CASSLKGVSGNEQFF. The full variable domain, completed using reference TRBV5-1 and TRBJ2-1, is KAGVTQTPRYLIKTRGQQVTLSCSPISGHRSVSWYQQTPGQGLQFLFEYFSETQRNKGNFPGRFSGRQFSNSRSEMNVSTLELGDSALYLCASSLKGVSGNEQFFGPGTRLTVL.

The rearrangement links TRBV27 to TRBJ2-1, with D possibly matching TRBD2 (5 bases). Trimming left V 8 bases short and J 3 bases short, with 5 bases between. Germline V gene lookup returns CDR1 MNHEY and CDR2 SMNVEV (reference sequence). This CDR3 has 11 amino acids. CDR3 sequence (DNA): TGTGCCAGCGCGGGCTACAATGAGCAGTTCTTC. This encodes CASAGYNEQFF.

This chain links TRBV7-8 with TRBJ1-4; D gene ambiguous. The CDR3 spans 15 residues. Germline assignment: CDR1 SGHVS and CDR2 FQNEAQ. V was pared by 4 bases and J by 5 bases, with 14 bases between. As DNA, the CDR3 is TGTGCCAGCAGCTCCGACCGCGTCTCCAATGAAAAACTGTTTTTT. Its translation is CASSSDRVSNEKLFF. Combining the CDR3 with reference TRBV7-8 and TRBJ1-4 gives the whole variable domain GAGVSQSPRYKVAKRGQDVALRCDPISGHVSLFWYQQALGQGPEFLTYFQNEAQLDKSGLPSDRFFAERPEGSVSTLKIQRTQQEDSAVYLCASSSDRVSNEKLFFGSGTQLSVL.

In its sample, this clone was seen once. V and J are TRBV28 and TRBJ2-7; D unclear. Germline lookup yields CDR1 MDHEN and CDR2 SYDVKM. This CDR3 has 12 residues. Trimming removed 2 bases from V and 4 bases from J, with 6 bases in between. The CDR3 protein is CASSLLGYEQYF. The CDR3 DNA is TGTGCCAGCAGTTTACTTGGGTACGAGCAGTACTTC.

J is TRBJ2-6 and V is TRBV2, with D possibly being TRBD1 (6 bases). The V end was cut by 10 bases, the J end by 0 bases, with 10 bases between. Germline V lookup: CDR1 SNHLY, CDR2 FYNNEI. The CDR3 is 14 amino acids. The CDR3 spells CANRALSGANVLTF. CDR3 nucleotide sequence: TGTGCCAACAGGGCCCTCTCTGGGGCCAACGTCCTGACTTTC.